This TCR beta chain was sequenced during a study of monozygotic twins with inflammatory bowel disease. The length of the CDR3 is 14 residues. For this clonotype: Its specificity is not known.

TCRdb re-called the 5' RACE reads and shows each CDR3 protein once, DNA omitted. In total, the table holds fewer than 400,000 distinct CDR3 sequences. Study-level findings and limits: Especially with disease activity, IBD patients had fewer clonotypes in common with others than healthy twins did.

Material for sequencing was blood. The clonotype comes from a human donor with ulcerative colitis or Crohn's disease, or a healthy co-twin of an affected twin (not recorded which). The V call is TRBV12-3 or TRBV12-4, the J call TRBJ2-5; the TRBD1 assignment by TCRdb is unverifiable without DNA. The CDR3 here is CASRDRSYQETQYF.